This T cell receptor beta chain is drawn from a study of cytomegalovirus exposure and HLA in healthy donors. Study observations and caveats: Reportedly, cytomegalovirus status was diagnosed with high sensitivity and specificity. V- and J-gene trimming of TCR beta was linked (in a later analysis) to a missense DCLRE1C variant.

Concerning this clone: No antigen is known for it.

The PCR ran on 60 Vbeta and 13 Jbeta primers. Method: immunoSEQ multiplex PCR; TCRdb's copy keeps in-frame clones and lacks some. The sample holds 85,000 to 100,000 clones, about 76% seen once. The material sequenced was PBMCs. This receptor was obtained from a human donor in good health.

The CDR3 nucleotides read TGTGCCAGCAGCCGGCTGCCGGGACAGGGCTCTGAAGCTTTCTTT. Protein product: CASSRLPGQGSEAFF. The rearrangement links TRBV4-2 to TRBJ1-1, with TRBD1 identical over 9 bases. The CDR3 has 15 amino acids. After removal of 4 bases from V and 6 bases from J, the junction contained 9 bases not matched to a gene. Per germline, CDR1 LGHNA and CDR2 YNFKEQ.